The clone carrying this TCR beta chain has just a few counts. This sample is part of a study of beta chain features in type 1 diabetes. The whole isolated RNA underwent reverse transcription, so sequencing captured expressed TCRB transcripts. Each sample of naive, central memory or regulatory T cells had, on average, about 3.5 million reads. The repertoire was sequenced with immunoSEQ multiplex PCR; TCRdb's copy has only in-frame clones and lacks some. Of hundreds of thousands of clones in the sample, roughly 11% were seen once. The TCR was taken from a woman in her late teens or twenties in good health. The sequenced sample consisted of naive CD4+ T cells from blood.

The CDR3 loop reads CASSQGQFYGYTF. The CDR3 DNA reads as TGTGCCAGCAGCCAGGGACAGTTCTATGGCTACACCTTC. V usage is TRBV14 and J usage is TRBJ1-2; TRBD1 matches 7 bases. The CDR3 covers 13 residues. CDR1 and CDR2 (germline): SGHDN, FVKESK. The trim removed 3 bases at V and 4 bases at J, leaving 2 bases unmatched.